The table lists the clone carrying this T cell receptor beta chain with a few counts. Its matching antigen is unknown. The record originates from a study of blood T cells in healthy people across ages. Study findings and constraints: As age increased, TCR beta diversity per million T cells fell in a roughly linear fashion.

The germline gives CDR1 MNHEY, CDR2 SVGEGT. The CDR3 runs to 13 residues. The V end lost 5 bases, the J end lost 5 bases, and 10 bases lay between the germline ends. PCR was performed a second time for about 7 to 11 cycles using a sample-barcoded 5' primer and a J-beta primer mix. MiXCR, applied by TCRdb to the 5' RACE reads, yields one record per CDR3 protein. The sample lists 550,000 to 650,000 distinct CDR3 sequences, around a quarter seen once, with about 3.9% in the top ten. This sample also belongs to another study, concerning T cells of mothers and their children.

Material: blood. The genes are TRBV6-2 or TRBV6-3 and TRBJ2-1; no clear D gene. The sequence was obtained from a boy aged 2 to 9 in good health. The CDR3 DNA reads TGTGCCAGCAGTAATCCTCCGAACAATGAGCAGTTCTTC. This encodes CASSNPPNNEQFF.